The 8 T cell receptor beta chains presented below share a single source sample, sequenced in a study of Ad26.COV2.S vaccination and SARS-CoV-2 variants. Measured with immunoSEQ multiplex PCR; TCRdb has only the in-frame clones, and not every one. The data show about 350,000 clones, around 88% seen once. This sample's treatment: over 15 received Ad26.COV2.S at low or high dose, single or two shots; about 5 received placebo; per-sample allocation not given. Material that was analyzed had been drawn on day 63 after the first vaccine or placebo injection. The specimen comprised peripheral blood, sampled in a trial of Ad26.COV2.S vaccine versus placebo. The receptors come from a person between 18 and 65 years old who received the Ad26.COV2.S COVID-19 vaccine or a placebo.

V gene TRBV7-2 combines with J gene TRBJ1-4; 11 nucleotides agree with TRBD1. The V segment lost 6 bases and the J segment 8 bases; nucleotides outside the gene matches: 11. This CDR3 is 16 amino acids long. CDR1 SGHTA and CDR2 FQGNSA come from the germline V gene. This chain's CDR3 is CASSRLGTGGGEKLFF. The DNA of the CDR3 is TGTGCCAGCAGTCGACTCGGGACAGGGGGAGGCGAAAAACTGTTTTTT.

This clone was seen more than once but under ten times. The V gene is TRBV19, the J gene TRBJ1-4; D is ambiguous. Germline V gene lookup returns CDR1 LNHDA and CDR2 SQIVND (reference sequence). This CDR3 has 14 amino acids. V lost 7 bases, J lost 5 bases, and 14 bases lay in between. DNA for the CDR3: TGTGCCAGTAATTACGGAGGGCTCAATGAAAAACTGTTTTTT. It encodes CASNYGGLNEKLFF.

The chain joins TRBV18 to TRBJ2-7, with TRBD1 identical over 8 bases. The V gene's germline CDR1 is KGHSH and CDR2 LQKENI. This CDR3 has 16 amino acids. The junction had 13 bases not matched to a gene; V was cut back by 5 bases and J by 4 bases. In DNA, the CDR3 is TGTGCCAGCTCAATCCAGACGACAGGGGCGCTATACGAGCAGTACTTC. Amino acids: CASSIQTTGALYEQYF. Full variable domain (remainder filled in from reference TRBV18 and TRBJ2-7): NAGVMQNPRHLVRRRGQEARLRCSPMKGHSHVYWYRQLPEEGLKFMVYLQKENIIDESGMPKERFSAEFPKEGPSILRIQQVVRGDSAAYFCASSIQTTGALYEQYFGPGTRLTVT.

The chain employs TRBV5-1 and TRBJ1-2; TRBD1 is a possible D gene (5 bases). The V gene lost 4 bases and the J gene lost 6 bases, with 19 bases spanning the gap. CDR3 length equals 15 residues. The germline V gene encodes CDR1 SGHRS and CDR2 YFSETQ. The CDR3 region is CASSLGEAATHGYTF. The CDR3 nucleotides read TGCGCCAGCAGCCTGGGGGAGGCCGCGACTCATGGCTACACCTTC. Full variable domain (rest looked up from reference TRBV5-1 and TRBJ1-2): KAGVTQTPRYLIKTRGQQVTLSCSPISGHRSVSWYQQTPGQGLQFLFEYFSETQRNKGNFPGRFSGRQFSNSRSEMNVSTLELGDSALYLCASSLGEAATHGYTFGSGTRLTVV.

The J gene is TRBJ2-7, the V gene TRBV10-3, with D possibly being TRBD1 or TRBD2 (7 bases each). Deletions cut 6 bases from V and 7 bases from J, with 16 bases between. The CDR3 extends over 13 amino acids. Germline lookup yields CDR1 ENHRY and CDR2 SYGVKD. As DNA, the CDR3 is TGTGCCATCAGGAGCGGGACAGTAGAAGAGCAGTACTTC. Its protein product is CAIRSGTVEEQYF.

The chain recombines TRBV29-1 with TRBJ2-3, with TRBD2 identical over 16 bases. The V gene end was trimmed by 2 bases and the J gene end by 4 bases; junction bases not matched to a gene: 6. CDR3 length equals 17 residues. CDR1 SQVTM and CDR2 ANQGSEA come from the germline V gene. The CDR3 loop is CSVEPQGLAGGSDTQYF. For the CDR3, the DNA is TGCAGCGTTGAACCACAGGGACTAGCGGGGGGGTCAGATACGCAGTATTTT.

The gene calls are TRBV28 and TRBJ1-2; a possible D gene is TRBD1 (5 bases). The V end lost 7 bases, the J end lost 4 bases, and 22 bases lay between the germline ends. Germline CDR1 MDHEN, CDR2 SYDVKM. This CDR3 has 16 amino acids. For the CDR3, the DNA is TGTGCCAGCACCCCTGTGCTCGGGACGGCTGTCTATGGCTACACCTTC. It codes for CASTPVLGTAVYGYTF.

The chain recombines TRBV27 with TRBJ2-1; 8 bases align to TRBD1. The CDR3 consists of 16 residues. The trim removed 4 bases at V and 0 bases at J, leaving 5 bases unmatched. CDR1 and CDR2 from the germline V gene are MNHEY and SMNVEV (reference sequence). As DNA, the CDR3 is TGTGCCAGCAGTTCCCGACAGGGGAGCTCCTACAATGAGCAGTTCTTC. Its translation is CASSSRQGSSYNEQFF.